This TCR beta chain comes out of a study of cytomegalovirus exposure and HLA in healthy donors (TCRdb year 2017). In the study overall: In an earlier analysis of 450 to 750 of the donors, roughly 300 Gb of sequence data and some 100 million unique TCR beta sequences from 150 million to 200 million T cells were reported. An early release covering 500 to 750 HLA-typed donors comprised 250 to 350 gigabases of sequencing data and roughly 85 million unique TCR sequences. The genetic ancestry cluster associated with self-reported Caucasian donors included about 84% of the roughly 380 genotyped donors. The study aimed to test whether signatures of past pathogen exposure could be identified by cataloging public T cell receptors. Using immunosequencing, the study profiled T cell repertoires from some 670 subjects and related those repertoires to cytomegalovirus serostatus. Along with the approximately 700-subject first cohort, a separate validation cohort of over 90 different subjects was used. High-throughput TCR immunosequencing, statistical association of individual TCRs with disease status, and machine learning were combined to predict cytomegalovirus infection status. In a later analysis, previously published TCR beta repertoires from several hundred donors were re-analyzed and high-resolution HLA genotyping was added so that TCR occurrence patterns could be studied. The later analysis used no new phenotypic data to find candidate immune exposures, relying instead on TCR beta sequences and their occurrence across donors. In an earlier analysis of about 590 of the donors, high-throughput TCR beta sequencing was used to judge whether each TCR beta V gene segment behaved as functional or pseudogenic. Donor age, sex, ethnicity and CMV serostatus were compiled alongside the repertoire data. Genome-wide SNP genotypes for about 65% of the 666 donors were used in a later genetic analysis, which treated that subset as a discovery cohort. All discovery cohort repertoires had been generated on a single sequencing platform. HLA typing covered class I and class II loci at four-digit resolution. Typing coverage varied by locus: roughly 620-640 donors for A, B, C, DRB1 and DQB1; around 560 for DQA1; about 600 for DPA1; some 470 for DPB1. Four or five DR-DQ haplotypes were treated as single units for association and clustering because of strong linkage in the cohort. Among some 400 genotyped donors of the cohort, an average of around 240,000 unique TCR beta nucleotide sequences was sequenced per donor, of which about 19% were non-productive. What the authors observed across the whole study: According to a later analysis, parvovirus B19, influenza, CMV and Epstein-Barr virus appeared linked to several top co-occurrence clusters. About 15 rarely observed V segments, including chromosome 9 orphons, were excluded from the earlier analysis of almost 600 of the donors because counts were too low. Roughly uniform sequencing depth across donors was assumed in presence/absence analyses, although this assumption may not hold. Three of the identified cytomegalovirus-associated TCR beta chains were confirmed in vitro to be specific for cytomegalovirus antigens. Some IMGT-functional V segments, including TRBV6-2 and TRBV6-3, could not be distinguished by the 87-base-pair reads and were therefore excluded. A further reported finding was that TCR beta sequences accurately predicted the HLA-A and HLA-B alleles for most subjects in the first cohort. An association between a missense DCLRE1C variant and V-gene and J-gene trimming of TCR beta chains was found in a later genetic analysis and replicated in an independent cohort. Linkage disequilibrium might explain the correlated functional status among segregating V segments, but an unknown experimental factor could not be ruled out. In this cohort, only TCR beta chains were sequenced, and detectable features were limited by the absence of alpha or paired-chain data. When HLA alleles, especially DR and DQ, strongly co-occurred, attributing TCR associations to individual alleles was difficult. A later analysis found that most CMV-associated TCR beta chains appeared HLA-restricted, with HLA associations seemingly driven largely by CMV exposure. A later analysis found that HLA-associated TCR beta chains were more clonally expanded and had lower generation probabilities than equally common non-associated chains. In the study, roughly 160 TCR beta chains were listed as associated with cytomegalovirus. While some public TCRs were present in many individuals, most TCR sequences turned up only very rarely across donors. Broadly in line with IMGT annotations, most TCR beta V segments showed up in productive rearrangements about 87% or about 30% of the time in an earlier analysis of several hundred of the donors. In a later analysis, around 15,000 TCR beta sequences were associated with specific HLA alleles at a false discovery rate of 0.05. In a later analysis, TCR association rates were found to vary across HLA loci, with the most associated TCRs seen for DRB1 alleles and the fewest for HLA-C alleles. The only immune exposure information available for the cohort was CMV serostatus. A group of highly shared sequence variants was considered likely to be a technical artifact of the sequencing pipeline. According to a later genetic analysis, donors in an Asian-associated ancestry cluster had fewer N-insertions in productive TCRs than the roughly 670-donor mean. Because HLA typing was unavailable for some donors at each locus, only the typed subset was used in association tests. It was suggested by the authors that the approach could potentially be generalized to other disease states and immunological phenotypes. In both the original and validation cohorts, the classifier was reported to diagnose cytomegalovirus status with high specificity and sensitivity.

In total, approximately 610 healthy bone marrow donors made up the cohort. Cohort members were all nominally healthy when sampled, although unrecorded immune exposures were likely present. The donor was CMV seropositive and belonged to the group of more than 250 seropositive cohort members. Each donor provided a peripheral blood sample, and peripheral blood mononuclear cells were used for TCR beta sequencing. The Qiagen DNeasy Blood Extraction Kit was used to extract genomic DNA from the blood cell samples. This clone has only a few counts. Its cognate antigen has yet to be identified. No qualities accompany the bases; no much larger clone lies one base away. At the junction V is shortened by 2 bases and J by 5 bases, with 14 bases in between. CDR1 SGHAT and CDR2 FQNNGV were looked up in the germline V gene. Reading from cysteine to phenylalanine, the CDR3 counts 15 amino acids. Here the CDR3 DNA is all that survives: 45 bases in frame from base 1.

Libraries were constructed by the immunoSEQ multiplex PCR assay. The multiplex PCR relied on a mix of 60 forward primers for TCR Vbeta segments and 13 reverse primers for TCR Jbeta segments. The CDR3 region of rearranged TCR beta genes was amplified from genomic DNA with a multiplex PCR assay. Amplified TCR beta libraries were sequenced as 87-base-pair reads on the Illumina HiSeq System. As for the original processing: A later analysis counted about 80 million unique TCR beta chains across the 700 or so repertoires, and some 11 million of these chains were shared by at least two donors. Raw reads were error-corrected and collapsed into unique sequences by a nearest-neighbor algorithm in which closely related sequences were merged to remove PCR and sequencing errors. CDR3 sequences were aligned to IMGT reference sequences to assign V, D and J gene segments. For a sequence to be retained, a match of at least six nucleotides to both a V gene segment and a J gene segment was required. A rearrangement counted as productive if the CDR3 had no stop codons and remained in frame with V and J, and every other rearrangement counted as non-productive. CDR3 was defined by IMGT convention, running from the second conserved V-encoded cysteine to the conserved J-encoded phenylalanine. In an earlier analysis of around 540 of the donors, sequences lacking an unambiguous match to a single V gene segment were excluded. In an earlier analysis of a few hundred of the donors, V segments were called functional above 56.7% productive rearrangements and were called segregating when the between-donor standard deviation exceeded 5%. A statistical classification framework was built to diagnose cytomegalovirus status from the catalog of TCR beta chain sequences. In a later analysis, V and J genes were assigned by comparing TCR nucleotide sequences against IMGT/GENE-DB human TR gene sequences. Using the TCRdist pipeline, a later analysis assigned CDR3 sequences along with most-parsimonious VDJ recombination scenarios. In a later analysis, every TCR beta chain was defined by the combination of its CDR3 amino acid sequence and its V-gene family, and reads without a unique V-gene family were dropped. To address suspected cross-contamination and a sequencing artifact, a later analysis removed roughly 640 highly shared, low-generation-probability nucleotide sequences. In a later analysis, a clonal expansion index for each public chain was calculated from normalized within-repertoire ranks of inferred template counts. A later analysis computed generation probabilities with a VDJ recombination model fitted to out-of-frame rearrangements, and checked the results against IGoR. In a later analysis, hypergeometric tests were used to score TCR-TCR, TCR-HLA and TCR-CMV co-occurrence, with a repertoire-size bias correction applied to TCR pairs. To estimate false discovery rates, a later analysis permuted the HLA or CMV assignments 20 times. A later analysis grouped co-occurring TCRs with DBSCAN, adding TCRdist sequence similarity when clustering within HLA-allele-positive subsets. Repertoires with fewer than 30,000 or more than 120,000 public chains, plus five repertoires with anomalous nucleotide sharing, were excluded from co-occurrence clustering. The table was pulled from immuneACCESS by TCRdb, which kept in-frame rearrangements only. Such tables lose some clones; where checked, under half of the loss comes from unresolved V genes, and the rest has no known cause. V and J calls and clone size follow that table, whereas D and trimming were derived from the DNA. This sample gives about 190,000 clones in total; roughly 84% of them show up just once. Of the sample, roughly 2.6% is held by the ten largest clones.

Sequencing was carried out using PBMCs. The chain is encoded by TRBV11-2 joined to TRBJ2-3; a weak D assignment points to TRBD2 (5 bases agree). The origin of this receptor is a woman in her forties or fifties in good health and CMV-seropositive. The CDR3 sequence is CASSLPGKRLDTQYF. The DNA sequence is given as TGTGCCAGCAGCTTACCCGGGAAAAGGCTAGATACGCAGTATTTT.